A single sample gave rise to the 11 T cell receptor beta chains below, sequenced in a study of blood T cell repertoires in COVID-19. Generated by immunoSEQ multiplex PCR, the TCRdb table keeps only in-frame clones and is missing some. The table has some 100,000 clones, about 89% seen once; the top ten hold 9% to 12%. The sample was peripheral blood. These receptors were taken from a man in his fifties with acute or convalescent COVID-19.

This clone has only one observation. The V and J genes are TRBV2 and TRBJ1-2; a weak D match, TRBD1 (6 bases). V lost 6 bases to trimming and J lost 2 bases, with 10 bases between them. Germline loops: CDR1 SNHLY, CDR2 FYNNEI. The CDR3 length is 13 residues. The CDR3 DNA is TGTGCCAGCAGACCTGACAGGAACTATGGCTACACCTTC. Encoded protein: CASRPDRNYGYTF.

This chain joins TRBV6-5 and TRBJ1-1; the match to TRBD1 covers 8 bases. CDR1 is MNHEY and CDR2 is SVGAGI in the germline V gene. This CDR3 is built from 15 residues. The junction had 11 bases not matched to a gene; V was cut back by 7 bases and J by 4 bases. This chain's CDR3 is CASTEWTGRSTEAFF. In nucleotides, the CDR3 is TGTGCCAGCACCGAGTGGACAGGGCGAAGCACTGAAGCTTTCTTT.

This clone occurred once. V gene TRBV6-6 combines with J gene TRBJ1-5; TRBD1 matches at 7 bases. Germline CDR1 MNHNY, CDR2 SVGAGI (reference sequence). CDR3 length equals 14 residues. The trim removed 6 bases at V and 1 base at J, leaving 3 bases unmatched. The chain's CDR3 is CASRQGNSNQPQHF. CDR3 DNA sequence: TGTGCCAGCAGACAGGGGAACAGCAATCAGCCCCAGCATTTT.

V and J are TRBV2 and TRBJ1-6; D not certain. V dropped 6 bases and J dropped 4 bases, with 10 bases sitting between them. The CDR3 consists of 14 residues. Germline V gene sequence: CDR1 SNHLY, CDR2 FYNNEI. The CDR3 nucleotides are TGTGCCAGCAGCCTGCTACAGTATAATTCACCCCTCCACTTT. Its translation: CASSLLQYNSPLHF.

This chain joins TRBV27 and TRBJ2-1; D not resolved. V shed 4 bases and J shed 8 bases, with 9 bases lying between them. This CDR3 has 12 amino acids. The V gene's germline CDR1 is MNHEY and CDR2 SMNVEV (reference sequence). As DNA, the CDR3 is TGTGCCAGCAGTTCTCCCCACTATGAGCAGTTCTTC. This gives the protein CASSSPHYEQFF.

The chain uses TRBV5-1 and TRBJ2-3; D unresolved. The CDR3 has 12 amino acids. The ends were cut back, 0 bases at V and 8 bases at J, with 7 bases in the middle. Germline CDR1 SGHRS, CDR2 YFSETQ. CDR3: CASSLVPPTQYF. The DNA for the CDR3 is TGCGCCAGCAGCTTGGTTCCTCCTACGCAGTATTTT.

Written as DNA, the CDR3 is TGTGCCAGCAGATATGGGACAGGGGAGCCCTACGAGCAGTACTTC. It translates to CASRYGTGEPYEQYF. The J gene is TRBJ2-7, the V gene TRBV21-1; TRBD1, the table's D call, lacks a check against the DNA. TRBV21-1 counts as a pseudogene. This CDR3 is built from 15 residues.

The chain uses TRBV7-2 and TRBJ2-2; D perhaps matches TRBD2 (6 bases). The length of the CDR3 is 15 residues. The germline V gene has CDR1 SGHTA and CDR2 FQGNSA. V lost 1 base to trimming and J lost 5 bases, with 11 bases between them. CDR3 loop: CASSLEVSGTGELFF. CDR3 in DNA: TGTGCCAGCAGCTTAGAGGTTAGCGGTACCGGGGAGCTGTTTTTT.

The chain joins TRBV6-5 to TRBJ1-1, with 9 nucleotides matching TRBD1. J was trimmed by 4 bases and V by 6 bases; bases with no gene match: 0. The CDR3 sequence is 12 residues long. Germline V lookup: CDR1 MNHEY, CDR2 SVGAGI. CDR3 sequence reads: CASRDRGTEAFF. CDR3 DNA sequence: TGTGCCAGCAGGGACAGGGGCACTGAAGCTTTCTTT.

This sequence joins TRBV11-3 and TRBJ1-2; TRBD1 matches 10 bases. The V gene end was trimmed by 3 bases and the J gene end by 6 bases; junction bases not matched to a gene: 13. The germline V gene encodes CDR1 SGHNT and CDR2 YENEEA. The CDR3 covers 17 residues. For the CDR3, the DNA is TGTGCCAGCAGCTTTCGGACAGGGGGATTTGAGCCTGATGGCTACACCTTC. This gives the protein CASSFRTGGFEPDGYTF.

A few counts support this clone. The rearrangement joins TRBV19 to TRBJ2-1; no definite D call. Germline V lookup: CDR1 LNHDA, CDR2 SQIVND (reference sequence). The CDR3 runs to 13 residues. The ends were cut back, 3 bases at V and 7 bases at J, with 10 bases in the middle. The CDR3 DNA follows: TGTGCCAGTAGTATCAGGTCGGATAATGAGCAGTTCTTC. Its protein is CASSIRSDNEQFF.